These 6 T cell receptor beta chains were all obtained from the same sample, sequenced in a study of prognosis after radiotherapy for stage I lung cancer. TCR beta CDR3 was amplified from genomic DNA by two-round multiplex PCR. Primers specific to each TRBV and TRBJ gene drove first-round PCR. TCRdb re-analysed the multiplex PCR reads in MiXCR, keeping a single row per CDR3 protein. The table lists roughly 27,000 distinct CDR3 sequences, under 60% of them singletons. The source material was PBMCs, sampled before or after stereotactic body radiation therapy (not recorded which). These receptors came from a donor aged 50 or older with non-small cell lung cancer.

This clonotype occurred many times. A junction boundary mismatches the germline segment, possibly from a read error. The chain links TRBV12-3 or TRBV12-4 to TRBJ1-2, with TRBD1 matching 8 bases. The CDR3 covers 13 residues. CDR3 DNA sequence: TGTGCCAGCAGTAGGACAGGGAACTATGGCTATACCTTC. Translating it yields CASSRTGNYGYTF.

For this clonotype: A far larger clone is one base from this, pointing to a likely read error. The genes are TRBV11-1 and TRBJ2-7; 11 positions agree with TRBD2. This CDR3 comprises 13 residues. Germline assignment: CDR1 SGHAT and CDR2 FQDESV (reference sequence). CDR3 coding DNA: TGTGCCAGCAGCCTAGCGGGAGGCGGGGATCAGTACTTC. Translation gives CASSLAGGGDQYF.

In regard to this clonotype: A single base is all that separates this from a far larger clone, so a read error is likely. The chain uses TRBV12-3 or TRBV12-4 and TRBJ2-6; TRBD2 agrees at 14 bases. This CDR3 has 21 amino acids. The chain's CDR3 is CASNLLGTSGRIGSGANVPTF. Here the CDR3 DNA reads TGTGCCAGCAATCTCTTGGGGACTAGCGGGAGAATTGGTTCTGGGGCCAACGTCCCGACTTTC.

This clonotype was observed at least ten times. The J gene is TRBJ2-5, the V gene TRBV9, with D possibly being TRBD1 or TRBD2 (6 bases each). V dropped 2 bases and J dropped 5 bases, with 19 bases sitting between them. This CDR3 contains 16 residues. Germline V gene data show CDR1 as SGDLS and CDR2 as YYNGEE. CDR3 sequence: CASSVEGGAPSETQYF. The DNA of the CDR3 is TGTGCCAGCAGCGTCGAGGGGGGAGCGCCTTCCGAGACCCAGTACTTC.

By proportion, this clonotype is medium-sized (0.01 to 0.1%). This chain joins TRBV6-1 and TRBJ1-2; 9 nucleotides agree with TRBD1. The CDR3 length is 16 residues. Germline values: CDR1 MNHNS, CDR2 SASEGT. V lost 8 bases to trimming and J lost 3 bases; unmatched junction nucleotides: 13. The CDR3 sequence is CASGGGGTGRDYGYTF. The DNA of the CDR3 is TGTGCCAGCGGAGGTGGAGGGACAGGGAGGGACTATGGCTACACCTTC.

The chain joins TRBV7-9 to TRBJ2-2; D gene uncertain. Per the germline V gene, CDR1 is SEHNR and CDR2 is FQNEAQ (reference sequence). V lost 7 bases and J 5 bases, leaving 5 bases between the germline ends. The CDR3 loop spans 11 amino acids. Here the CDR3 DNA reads TGTGCCAGCAAAATAACCGGGGAGCTGTTTTTT. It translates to CASKITGELFF.